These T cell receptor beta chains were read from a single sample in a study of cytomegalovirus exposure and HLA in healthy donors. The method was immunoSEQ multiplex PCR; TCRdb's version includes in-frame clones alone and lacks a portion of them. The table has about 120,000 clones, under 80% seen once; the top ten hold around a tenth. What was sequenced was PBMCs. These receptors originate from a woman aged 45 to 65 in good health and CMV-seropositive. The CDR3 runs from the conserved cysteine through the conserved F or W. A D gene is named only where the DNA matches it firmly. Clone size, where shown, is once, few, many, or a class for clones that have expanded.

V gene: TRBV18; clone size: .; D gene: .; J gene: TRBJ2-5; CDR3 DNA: TGTGCCAGCTCACCAGATCAGTTGGAGACCCAGTACTTC; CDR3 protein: CASSPDQLETQYF
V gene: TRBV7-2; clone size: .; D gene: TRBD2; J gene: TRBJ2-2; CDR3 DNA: TGTGCCAGCAGCTTGGGACTAGAACCCGGGGAGCTGTTTTTT; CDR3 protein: CASSLGLEPGELFF
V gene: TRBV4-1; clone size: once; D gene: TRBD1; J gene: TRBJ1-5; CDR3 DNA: TGCGCCAGCAGCCATGCCGGGACAGAGAATCAGCCCCAGCATTTT; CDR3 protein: CASSHAGTENQPQHF
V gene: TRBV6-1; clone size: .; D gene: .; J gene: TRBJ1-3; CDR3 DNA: TGTGCCAGCAGACTCACTGGAAACACCATATATTTT; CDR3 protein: CASRLTGNTIYF
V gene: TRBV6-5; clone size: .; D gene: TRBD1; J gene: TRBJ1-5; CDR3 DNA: TGTGCCAGCAGTTCGGACAGGTTTGGACAGCCCCAGCATTTT; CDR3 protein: CASSSDRFGQPQHF
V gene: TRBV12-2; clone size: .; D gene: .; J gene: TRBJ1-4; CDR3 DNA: TGTGCAAGTCGTTTGGGAGCTAACACTAATGAAAAACTGTTTTTT; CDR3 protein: CASRLGANTNEKLFF
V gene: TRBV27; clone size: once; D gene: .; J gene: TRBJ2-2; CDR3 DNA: TGTGCCAGCACCGGGGAATTAGGCGGGGAGCTGTTTTTT; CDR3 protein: CASTGELGGELFF
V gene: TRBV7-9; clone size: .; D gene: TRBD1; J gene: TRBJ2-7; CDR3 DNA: TGTGCCAGCAGCAACGGAGGACAGGCCTACGAGCAGTACTTC; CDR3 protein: CASSNGGQAYEQYF
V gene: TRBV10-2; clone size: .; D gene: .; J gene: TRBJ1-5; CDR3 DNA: TGCGCCAGCAGTGCAGACAGCGCCGTAGGACAGCCCCAGCATTTT; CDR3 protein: CASSADSAVGQPQHF
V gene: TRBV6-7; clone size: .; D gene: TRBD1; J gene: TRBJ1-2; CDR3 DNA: TGTGCCAGCAGTTTCCGGGACAGGGGGCAACGAGAAGGCTATGGCTACACCTTC; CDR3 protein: CASSFRDRGQREGYGYTF
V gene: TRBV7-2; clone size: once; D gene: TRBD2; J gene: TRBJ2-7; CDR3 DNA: TGTGCCAGCAGCGCGACTAGCGGGAGATACGAGCAGTACTTC; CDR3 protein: CASSATSGRYEQYF
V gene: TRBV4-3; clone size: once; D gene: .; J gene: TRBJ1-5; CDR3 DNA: TGCGCCAGCAGCCAACAACTGTCGGGGTCTGCAGTAGAGAATCAGCCCCAGCATTTT; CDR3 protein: CASSQQLSGSAVENQPQHF
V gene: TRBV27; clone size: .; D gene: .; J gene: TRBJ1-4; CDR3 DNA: TGTGCCAGCAGTTTAAGCGCCCCAGGGGTTGGGGCGAAACTGTTTTTT; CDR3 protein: CASSLSAPGVGAKLFF
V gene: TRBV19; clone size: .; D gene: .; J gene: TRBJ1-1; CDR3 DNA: TGTGCCAGTAGTGTTACGTTACAGGTCCCCACTGAAGCTTTCTTT; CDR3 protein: CASSVTLQVPTEAFF
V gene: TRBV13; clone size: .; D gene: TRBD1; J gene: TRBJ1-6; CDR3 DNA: TGTGCCAGCAGCTCAGCCCGGGACAGGGGATCCCGCCTTATCGCTGATTCACCCCTCCACTTT; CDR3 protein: CASSSARDRGSRLIADSPLHF
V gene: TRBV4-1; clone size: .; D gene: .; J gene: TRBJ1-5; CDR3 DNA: TGCGCCAGCAGCCAAGGACCTGTACAGGGAGAGGGGCTCAATCAGCCCCAGCATTTT; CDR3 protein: CASSQGPVQGEGLNQPQHF
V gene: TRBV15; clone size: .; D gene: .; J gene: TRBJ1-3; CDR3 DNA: TGTGCCACCAGCAGAGATTTCAGTACTGGAAACACCATATATTTT; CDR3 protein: CATSRDFSTGNTIYF
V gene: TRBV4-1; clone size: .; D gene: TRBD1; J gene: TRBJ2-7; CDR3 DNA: TGCGCCAGCAGCCAAGAGCCCCGGGACAGGGGTCACGAGCAGTACTTC; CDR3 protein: CASSQEPRDRGHEQYF
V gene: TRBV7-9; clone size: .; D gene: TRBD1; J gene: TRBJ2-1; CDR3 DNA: TGTGCCAGCAGCCCGACAGGGGGCGCTTCCCAATACAATGAGCAGTTCTTC; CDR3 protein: CASSPTGGASQYNEQFF
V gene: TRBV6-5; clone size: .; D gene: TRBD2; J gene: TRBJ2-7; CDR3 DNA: TGTGCCAGCAGGGGACTAGCGGGAGTCCACGAGCAGTACTTC; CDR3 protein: CASRGLAGVHEQYF
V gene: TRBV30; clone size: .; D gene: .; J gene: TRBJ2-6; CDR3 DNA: TGTGCCTGCACTGAATACTATAGCGGAGCTAACTCTGGGGCCAACGTCCTGACTTTC; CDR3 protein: CACTEYYSGANSGANVLTF
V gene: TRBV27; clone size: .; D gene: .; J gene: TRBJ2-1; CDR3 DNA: TGTGCCAGCAGTTTCACGGGAAGCACAATAGATGAGCAGTTCTTC; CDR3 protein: CASSFTGSTIDEQFF
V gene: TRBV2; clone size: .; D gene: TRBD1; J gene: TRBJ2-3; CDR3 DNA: TGTGCCAGCTCAGGGACCGGGACAGGGGCCACAGATACGCAGTATTTT; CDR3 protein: CASSGTGTGATDTQYF
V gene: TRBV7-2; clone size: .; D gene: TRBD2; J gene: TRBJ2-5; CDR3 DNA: TGTGCCAGCAGCTTAGTAGGACTAGCGGGGTGGGAGACCCAGTACTTC; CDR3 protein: CASSLVGLAGWETQYF
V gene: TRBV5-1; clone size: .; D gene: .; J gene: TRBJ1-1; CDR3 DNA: TGCGCCAGCAGTATCGGGGGGAACACTGAAGCTTTCTTT; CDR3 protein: CASSIGGNTEAFF
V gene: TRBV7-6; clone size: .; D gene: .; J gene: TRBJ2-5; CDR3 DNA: TGTGCCAGCAGCCTAAACTCAGGGGTGCGAGAGACCCAGTACTTC; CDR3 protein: CASSLNSGVRETQYF
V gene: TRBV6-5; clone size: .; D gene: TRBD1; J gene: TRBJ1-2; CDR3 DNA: TGTGCCAGCAGATCGTCGGGACAGGATAATGGCTACACCTTC; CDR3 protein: CASRSSGQDNGYTF
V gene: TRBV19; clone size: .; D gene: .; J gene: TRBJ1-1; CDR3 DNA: TGTGCCAGTAGTGGACGAAGGAGGACTGAAGCTTTCTTT; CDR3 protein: CASSGRRRTEAFF
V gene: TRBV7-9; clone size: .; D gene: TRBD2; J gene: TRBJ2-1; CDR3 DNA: TGTGCAGCACTGGAGACTAGCGTCAACAATGAGCAGTTCTTC; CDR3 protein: CAALETSVNNEQFF
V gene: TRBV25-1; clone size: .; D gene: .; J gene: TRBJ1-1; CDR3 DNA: TGTGCCAGCAGCCCGCCGGGTCCCATGAACACTGAAGCTTTCTTT; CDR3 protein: CASSPPGPMNTEAFF
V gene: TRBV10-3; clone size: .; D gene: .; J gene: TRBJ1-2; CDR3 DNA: TGTGCCATCAGTGACAGGGAGGAGCATGGCTACACCTTC; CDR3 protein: CAISDREEHGYTF
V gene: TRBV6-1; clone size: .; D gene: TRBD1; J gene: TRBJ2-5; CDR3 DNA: TGTGCCAGCACAGGACAGGGGGCGGGAGAGACCCAGTACTTC; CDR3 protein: CASTGQGAGETQYF
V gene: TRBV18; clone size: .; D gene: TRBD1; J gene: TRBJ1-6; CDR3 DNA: TGTGCCAGCTCCCTCGGGCAGGGGGCTCGGAATTCACCCCTCCACTTT; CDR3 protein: CASSLGQGARNSPLHF
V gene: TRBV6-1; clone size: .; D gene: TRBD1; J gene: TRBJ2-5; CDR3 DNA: TGTGCCAGCAGCGAATCCGGGACAGGGACTCAAGAGACCCAGTACTTC; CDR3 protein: CASSESGTGTQETQYF
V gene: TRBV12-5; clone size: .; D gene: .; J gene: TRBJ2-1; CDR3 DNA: TGTGCTAGTGGTTTGGTACAGGTTACAGGGCAAATCTACAATGAGCAGTTCTTC; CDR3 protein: CASGLVQVTGQIYNEQFF
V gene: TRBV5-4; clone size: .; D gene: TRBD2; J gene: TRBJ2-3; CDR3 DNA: TGTGCCAGCAGCCCTGGGCGGGGGAGGGGCACAGATACGCAGTATTTT; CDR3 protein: CASSPGRGRGTDTQYF
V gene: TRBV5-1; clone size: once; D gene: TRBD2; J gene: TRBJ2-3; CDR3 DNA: TGCGCCAGCCAACTAGCGGGGGTCACAGATACGCAGTATTTT; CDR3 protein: CASQLAGVTDTQYF
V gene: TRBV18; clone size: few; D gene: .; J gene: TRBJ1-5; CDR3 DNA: TGTGCCAGCTCACCAGAGCGAAATCAGCCCCAGCATTTT; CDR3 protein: CASSPERNQPQHF
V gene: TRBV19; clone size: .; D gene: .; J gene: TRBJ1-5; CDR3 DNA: TGTGCCAGTAGTATGGGGAGGGGGAATGAGCAGCCCCAGCATTTT; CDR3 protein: CASSMGRGNEQPQHF
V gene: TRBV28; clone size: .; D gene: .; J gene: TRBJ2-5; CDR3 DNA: TGTGCCAGCAGACTCGGGGAGACCCAGTACTTC; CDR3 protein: CASRLGETQYF
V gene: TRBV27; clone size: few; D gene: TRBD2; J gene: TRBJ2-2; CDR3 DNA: TGTGCCAGTGGAGGTCTAGCGGGAGGTAACACCGGGGAGCTGTTTTTT; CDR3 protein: CASGGLAGGNTGELFF
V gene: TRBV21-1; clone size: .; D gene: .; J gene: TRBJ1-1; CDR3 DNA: TGTGCCAGCAGCAACTCGAGGGGGTCTGAAGCTTTCTTT; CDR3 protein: CASSNSRGSEAFF
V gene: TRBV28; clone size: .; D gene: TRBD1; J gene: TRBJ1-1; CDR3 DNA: TGTGCCAGCAGAATGGACAGGATGAACACTGAAGCTTTCTTT; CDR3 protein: CASRMDRMNTEAFF
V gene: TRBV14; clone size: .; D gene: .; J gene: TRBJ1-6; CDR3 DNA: TGTGCCAGCAGCCAAGGGGGACACTATAATTCACCCCTCCACTTT; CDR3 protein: CASSQGGHYNSPLHF
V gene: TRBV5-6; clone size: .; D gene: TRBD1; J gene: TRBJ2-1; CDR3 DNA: TGTGCCAGCAGCCCTGGGACAGGCATCACCATTGAGCAGTTCTTC; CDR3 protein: CASSPGTGITIEQFF
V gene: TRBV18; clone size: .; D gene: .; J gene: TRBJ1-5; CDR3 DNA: TGTGCCAGCTCACCGTTACAGGGAGATCAGCCCCAGCATTTT; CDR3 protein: CASSPLQGDQPQHF
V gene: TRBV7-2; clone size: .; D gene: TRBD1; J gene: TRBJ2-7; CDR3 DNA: TGTGCCAGCAGCTCACAGGGGGGAGGCTACGAGCAGTACTTC; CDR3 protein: CASSSQGGGYEQYF
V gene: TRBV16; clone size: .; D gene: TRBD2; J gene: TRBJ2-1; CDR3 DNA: TGTGCCAGCAGCCGTCCGGGACTAGCCAATGAGCAGTTCTTC; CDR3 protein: CASSRPGLANEQFF
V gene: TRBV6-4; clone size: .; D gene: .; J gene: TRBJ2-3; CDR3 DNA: TGTGCCAGCAGTGTCGGGGGTAGCACAGATACGCAGTATTTT; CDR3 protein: CASSVGGSTDTQYF
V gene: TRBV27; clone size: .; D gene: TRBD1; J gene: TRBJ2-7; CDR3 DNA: TGTGCCAGCAGCCAGGGGGCGGTTCACGAGCAGTACTTC; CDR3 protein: CASSQGAVHEQYF
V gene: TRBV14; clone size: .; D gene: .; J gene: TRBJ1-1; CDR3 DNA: TGTGCCAGCAGCCTGACAGGGAACACTGAAGCTTTCTTT; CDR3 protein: CASSLTGNTEAFF
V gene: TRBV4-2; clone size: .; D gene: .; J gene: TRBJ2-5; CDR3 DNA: TGTGCCAGCAGCCTAACGGGAGAGGGAGAGACCCAGTACTTC; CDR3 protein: CASSLTGEGETQYF
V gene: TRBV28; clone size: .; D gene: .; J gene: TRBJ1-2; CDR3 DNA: TGTGCCAGCAGACCCCCCAGAGGCGGGGGGGACTATGGCTACACCTTC; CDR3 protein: CASRPPRGGGDYGYTF
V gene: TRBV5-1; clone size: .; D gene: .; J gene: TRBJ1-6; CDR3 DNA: TGCGCCAGCAGCTTGGACGCGGATCTAGGTTCACCCCTCCACTTT; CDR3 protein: CASSLDADLGSPLHF